This TCR beta chain stems from a study of blood T cells in healthy people across ages. The CDR3 length is 13 residues. V gave up 2 bases and J gave up 8 bases, with 15 bases separating them. Germline CDR1 DFQATT, CDR2 SNEGSKA (reference sequence). PCR was performed a second time for about 7 to 12 cycles using a sample-barcoded 5' primer and a J-beta primer mix. TCRdb reprocessed the 5' RACE reads with MiXCR, giving one entry per CDR3 protein. The profile covers fewer than 1,000,000 distinct CDR3 sequences, with about 46% appearing a single time and 15% to 20% taken by the ten largest. V and J are TRBV20-1 and TRBJ2-5; perhaps D is TRBD1 or TRBD2 (5 bases each). The sequence was obtained from a man older than 75 in good health. Sequences were obtained from blood. CDR3 protein: CSARPSAGATQYF. The DNA of the CDR3 is TGCAGTGCTAGACCCTCAGCCGGGGCAACCCAGTACTTC.